The 15 T cell receptor beta chains presented below share a single source sample, sequenced in a study of blood T cell repertoires in COVID-19. TCRdb's table, derived via immunoSEQ multiplex PCR, lists solely in-frame clones and lacks some. The sample holds around 150,000 clones, roughly 80% seen once. The material sequenced was peripheral blood. The receptors shown here come from a woman in her forties or fifties with active or convalescent COVID-19.

V and J are TRBV7-2 and TRBJ1-6; TRBD1 aligns across 7 bases. With 1 base clipped from V and 10 bases from J, the junction kept 13 bases outside the gene matches. The CDR3 covers 17 residues. Germline CDR1 reads SGHTA; CDR2 reads FQGNSA. The CDR3 region has the DNA TGTGCCAGCAGCTTAGGGGGGGCTAACAGGGGTATCTCACCCCTCCACTTT. Amino acid sequence: CASSLGGANRGISPLHF.

The chain is built from TRBV30 and TRBJ1-1, with 7 bases lining up with TRBD1. Germline V CDR1 and CDR2: GTSNPN, SVGIG (reference sequence). V lost 1 base to trimming and J lost 1 base; unmatched junction nucleotides: 6. This CDR3 has 15 residues. The CDR3 DNA reads TGTGCCTGGAGTGGGATTGGGACAGCGAACACTGAAGCTTTCTTT. Protein: CAWSGIGTANTEAFF.

V is TRBV19 and J is TRBJ1-6, with 7 bases that match TRBD1. V lost 7 bases and J lost 0; bases outside the gene matches: 6. This CDR3 has 16 amino acids. Germline CDR1 is LNHDA and CDR2 is SQIVND (reference sequence). CDR3: CASMGGQSSYNSPLHF. CDR3 nucleotide sequence: TGTGCCAGTATGGGGGGACAGAGCTCCTATAATTCACCCCTCCACTTT.

The genes are TRBV5-4 and TRBJ2-2; 9 bases fit TRBD2. The germline CDR1 and CDR2 sequences are SGHNT and YYREEE (reference sequence). V was pared by 1 base and J by 5 bases, with 9 bases of the junction left unmatched. The length of the CDR3 is 17 residues. The DNA of the CDR3 is TGTGCCAGCAGCTTGCATAGCGGGGGCACGAGGACCGGGGAGCTGTTTTTT. Its translation is CASSLHSGGTRTGELFF.

This chain joins TRBV9 and TRBJ2-1; D perhaps matches TRBD1 (8 bases). The CDR3 covers 17 residues. Trimming pared 1 base from V and 8 bases from J, leaving 22 bases between. Germline V gene data show CDR1 as SGDLS and CDR2 as YYNGEE. CDR3 DNA sequence: TGTGCCAGCAGCGTAAGTGGGGGGGGACAGGTATCCCATGAGCAGTTCTTC. Amino acid sequence: CASSVSGGGQVSHEQFF.

The rearrangement uses TRBV5-4 and TRBJ2-7, with D maybe TRBD2 (6 bases). Germline CDR1 reads SGHNT; CDR2 reads YYREEE (reference sequence). The CDR3 consists of 15 residues. The V end was cut by 4 bases, the J end by 2 bases, with 16 bases between. In DNA form, the CDR3 reads TGTGCCAGCAGCCCTCTGGGGGGAAGTACCTACGAGCAGTACTTC. This translates into CASSPLGGSTYEQYF.

V usage is TRBV3-1 (or the pseudogene TRBV3-2) and J usage is TRBJ1-1, with D unclear. Trimming removed 4 bases at V and 5 bases at J, with 14 bases between. Germline V CDR1 and CDR2: LGHDT, YNNKEL (reference sequence). This CDR3 is 14 amino acids long. CDR3 protein: CASSPSAGMTEAFF. CDR3 DNA sequence: TGTGCCAGCAGCCCATCTGCCGGGATGACTGAAGCTTTCTTT.

The chain is built from TRBV9 and TRBJ1-1; the D is unclear. The CDR3 sequence is 14 residues long. CDR1 is SGDLS, CDR2 YYNGEE, per germline. V lost 3 bases, J lost 0 bases, and 9 bases lay in between. The CDR3 DNA follows: TGTGCCAGCAGCGCCCTCCCGGTGAACACTGAAGCTTTCTTT. Translating it yields CASSALPVNTEAFF.

The chain joins TRBV19 to TRBJ1-2; D is possibly TRBD1 (5 bases). The CDR3 sequence is 14 residues long. Trimming removed 6 bases at V and 0 bases at J, with 11 bases between. Germline CDR1 is LNHDA and CDR2 is SQIVND (reference sequence). CDR3 in amino acids: CASRPGSSNYGYTF. The CDR3, as DNA: TGTGCCAGTAGGCCAGGGTCTTCTAACTATGGCTACACCTTC.

This chain joins TRBV19 and TRBJ1-4; D is undetermined. This CDR3 is 16 amino acids long. Germline-derived CDR1 and CDR2 are LNHDA and SQIVND (reference sequence). V was shortened by 3 bases and J by 4 bases, with 15 bases between the two germline ends. The chain's CDR3 is CASSIAGNTGNEKLFF. The CDR3 coding sequence is TGTGCCAGTAGTATCGCCGGGAATACGGGTAATGAAAAACTGTTTTTT.

The chain carries TRBV11-2 and TRBJ1-1; D is perhaps TRBD1 (5 bases). The CDR3 runs 14 residues. With 2 bases removed from V and 3 bases from J, the gap between germline ends came to 10 bases. The V gene's germline CDR1 is SGHAT and CDR2 FQNNGV. CDR3 in DNA: TGTGCCAGCAGCTTATGGGGGGGGGACACTGAAGCTTTCTTT. Protein product: CASSLWGGDTEAFF.

The V gene is TRBV18, the J gene TRBJ2-1, with 8 nucleotides matching TRBD2. J lost 8 bases, V lost 3 bases, and 9 bases had no gene match. The germline V gene encodes CDR1 KGHSH and CDR2 LQKENI. This CDR3 has 15 residues. The CDR3 protein is CASSPPRTSRDEQFF. The CDR3 DNA sequence: TGTGCCAGCTCACCCCCCAGGACTAGCAGGGATGAGCAGTTCTTC.

This rearrangement joins TRBV7-3 to TRBJ1-3; D gene unclear. The CDR3 length is 14 residues. The germline gives CDR1 SGHTA, CDR2 FQGTGA. The V gene lost 5 bases and the J gene lost 1 base, with 9 bases spanning the gap. The CDR3 DNA sequence: TGTGCCAGCAGCCGAACAAATTCTGGAAACACCATATATTTT. Translating gives CASSRTNSGNTIYF.

The rearrangement uses TRBV6-4 and TRBJ1-2; 7 nucleotides agree with TRBD1. This CDR3 has 17 amino acids. After removal of 3 bases from V and 8 bases from J, the junction contained 18 bases not matched to a gene. Germline lookup yields CDR1 MRHNA and CDR2 SNTAGT. CDR3 in amino acids: CASSDIPRTGPIGGYTF. CDR3 DNA: TGTGCCAGCAGTGATATACCCAGGACAGGACCTATTGGGGGCTACACCTTC.

The chain has TRBV7-3 and TRBJ2-7, with D possibly being TRBD1 (7 bases). V was pared by 3 bases and J by 7 bases, with 25 bases between. The CDR3 has 17 amino acids. Germline values: CDR1 SGHTA, CDR2 FQGTGA. The CDR3 loop is CASSLTGMTGWGGEQYF. The DNA of the CDR3 is TGTGCCAGCAGCTTGACGGGGATGACAGGGTGGGGAGGAGAGCAGTACTTC.